This T cell receptor beta chain originates from a study of cytomegalovirus exposure and HLA in healthy donors. Study background: The platform used for the roughly 130 validation repertoires matched that of the approximately 670 first-cohort repertoires, a later analysis reported. Study outcomes and limitations: Among TCR beta chains, those listed as cytomegalovirus-associated numbered more than 150. Three CMV-associated chains proved CMV antigen-specific in vitro.

Concerning this clone itself: Its antigen is as yet unknown.

Assay: immunoSEQ multiplex PCR; the TCRdb copy retains only in-frame clones and omits some. The profile shows around 300,000 clones, around 87% of them singletons. The germline V gene encodes CDR1 MNHEY and CDR2 SMNVEV (reference sequence). V lost 3 bases and J 2 bases, leaving 14 bases between the germline ends. The CDR3 is 15 residues long. Source material: PBMCs. This sequence joins TRBV27 and TRBJ2-7; D gene uncertain. The TCR sequence derives from a woman aged 25 to 39 in good health and CMV-seropositive. As DNA, the CDR3 is TGTGCCAGCAGTTTTGCGCTCAGTCGTCCCTACGAGCAGTACTTC. Translated, it gives CASSFALSRPYEQYF.